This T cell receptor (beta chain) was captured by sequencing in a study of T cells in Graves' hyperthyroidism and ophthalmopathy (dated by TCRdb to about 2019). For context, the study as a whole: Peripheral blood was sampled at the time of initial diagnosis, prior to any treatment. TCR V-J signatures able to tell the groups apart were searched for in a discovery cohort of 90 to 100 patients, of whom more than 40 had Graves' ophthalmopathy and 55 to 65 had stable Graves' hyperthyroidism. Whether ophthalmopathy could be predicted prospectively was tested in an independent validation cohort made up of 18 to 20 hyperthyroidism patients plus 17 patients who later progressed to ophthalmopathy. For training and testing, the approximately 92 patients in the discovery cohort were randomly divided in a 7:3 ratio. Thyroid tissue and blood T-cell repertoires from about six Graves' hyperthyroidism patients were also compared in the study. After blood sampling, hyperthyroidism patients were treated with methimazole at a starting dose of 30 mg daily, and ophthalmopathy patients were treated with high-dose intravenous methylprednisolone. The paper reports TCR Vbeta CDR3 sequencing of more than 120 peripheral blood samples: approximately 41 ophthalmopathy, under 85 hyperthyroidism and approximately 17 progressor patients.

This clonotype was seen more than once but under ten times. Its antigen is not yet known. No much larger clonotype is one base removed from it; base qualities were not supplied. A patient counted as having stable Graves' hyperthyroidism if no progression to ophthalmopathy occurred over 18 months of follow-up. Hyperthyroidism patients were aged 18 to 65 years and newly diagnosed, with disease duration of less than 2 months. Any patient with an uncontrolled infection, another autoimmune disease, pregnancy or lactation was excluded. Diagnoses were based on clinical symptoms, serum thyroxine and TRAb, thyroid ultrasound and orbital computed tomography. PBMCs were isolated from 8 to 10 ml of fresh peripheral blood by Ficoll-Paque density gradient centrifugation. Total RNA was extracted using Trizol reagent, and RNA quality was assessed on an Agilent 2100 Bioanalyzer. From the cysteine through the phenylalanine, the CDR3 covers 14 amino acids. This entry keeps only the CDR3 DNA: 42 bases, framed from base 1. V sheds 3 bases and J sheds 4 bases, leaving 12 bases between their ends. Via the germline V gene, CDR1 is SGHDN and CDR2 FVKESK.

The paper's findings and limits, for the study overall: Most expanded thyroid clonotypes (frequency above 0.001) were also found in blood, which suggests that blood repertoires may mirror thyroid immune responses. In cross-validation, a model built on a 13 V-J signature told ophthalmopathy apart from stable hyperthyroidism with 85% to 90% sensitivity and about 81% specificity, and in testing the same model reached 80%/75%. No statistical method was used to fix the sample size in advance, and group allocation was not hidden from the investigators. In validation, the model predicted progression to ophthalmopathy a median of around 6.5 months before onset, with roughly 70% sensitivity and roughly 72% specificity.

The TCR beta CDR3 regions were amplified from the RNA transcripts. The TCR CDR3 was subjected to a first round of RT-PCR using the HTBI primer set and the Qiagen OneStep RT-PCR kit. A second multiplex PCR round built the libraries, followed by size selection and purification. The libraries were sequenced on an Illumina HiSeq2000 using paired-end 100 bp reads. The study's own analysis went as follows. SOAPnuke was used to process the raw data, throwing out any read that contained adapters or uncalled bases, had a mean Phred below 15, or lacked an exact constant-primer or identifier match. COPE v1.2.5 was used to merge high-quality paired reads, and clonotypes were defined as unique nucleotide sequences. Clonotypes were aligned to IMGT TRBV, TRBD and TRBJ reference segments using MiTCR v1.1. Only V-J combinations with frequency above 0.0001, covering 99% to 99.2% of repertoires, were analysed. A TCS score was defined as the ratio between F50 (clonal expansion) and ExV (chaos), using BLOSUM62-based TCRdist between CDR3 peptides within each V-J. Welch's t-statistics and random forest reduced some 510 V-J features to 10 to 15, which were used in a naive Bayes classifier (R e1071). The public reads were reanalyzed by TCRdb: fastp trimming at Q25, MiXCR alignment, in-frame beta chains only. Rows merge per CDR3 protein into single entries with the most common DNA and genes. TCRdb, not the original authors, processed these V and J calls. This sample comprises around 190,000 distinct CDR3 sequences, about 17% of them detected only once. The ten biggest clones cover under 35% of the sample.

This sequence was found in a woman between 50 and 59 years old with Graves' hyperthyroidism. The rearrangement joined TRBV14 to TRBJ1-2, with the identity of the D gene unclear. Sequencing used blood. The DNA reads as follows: TGTGCCAGCAGCCACAAAGGTGCGGGCTATGGCTACACCTTC. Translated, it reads CASSHKGAGYGYTF.